This TCR beta chain stems from a study of cytomegalovirus exposure and HLA in healthy donors. The study's findings and limits: In all likelihood, a cluster of highly shared sequence variants was a sequencing artifact. A later analysis revealed that TCR association rates differed between HLA loci, peaking at DRB1 and bottoming out at HLA-C. Earlier findings revealed that most TCR beta V segments proved productive either about 90% or about 30% of the time.

Primers: 60 Vbeta forward and 13 Jbeta reverse. The protocol was immunoSEQ multiplex PCR, while the TCRdb copy is restricted to in-frame clones and leaves out a portion. The table includes 90,000 or so clones, 65% to 80% detected once. This clone was seen a handful of times. Its antigen remains unidentified. Germline is not matched at one junction end, which may reflect a read error. CDR1 is MDHEN, CDR2 SYDVKM, per germline. The CDR3 totals 13 residues. This cohort consisted of healthy bone marrow donors. This receptor was taken from a woman in her forties or fifties in good health and CMV-seropositive. The chain links TRBV28 to TRBJ2-1; D remains unclear. Sequencing was performed on PBMCs. The CDR3 DNA follows: TGTGCCAGCAGGAGAACGAGCATATATGAGGAGTTCTTC. This gives the protein CASRRTSIYEEFF.